The rows below give T cell receptor beta chains drawn from one sample of a study of blood T cells in healthy people across ages. Via MiXCR, TCRdb re-called the 5' RACE reads, giving one row per CDR3 protein. The table lists 700,000 to 900,000 distinct CDR3 sequences, about 53% of them singletons. The sample consisted of blood. The receptors stem from a man older than 75 in good health. CDR3s include the opening cysteine and the closing phenylalanine or tryptophan. Fields, in order: J gene, D gene, clone size, V gene, CDR3 DNA, CDR3 protein. The D gene is left open where the match is weak. Clone size appears in some rows only: once, few, many, or a class for an expanded clone.

J: TRBJ1-1; D: -; size: -; V: TRBV29-1; DNA: TGCAGCGCTACCGGGAATACGAACACTGAAGCTTTCTTT; CDR3: CSATGNTNTEAFF
J: TRBJ2-7; D: TRBD2; size: -; V: TRBV20-1; DNA: TGCAGTGCTAGATTGACTAGCGGGACCTACGAGCAGTACTTC; CDR3: CSARLTSGTYEQYF
J: TRBJ1-2; D: -; size: -; V: TRBV27; DNA: TGTGCCATCCTGGACGGCTATGGCTACACCTTC; CDR3: CAILDGYGYTF
J: TRBJ2-1; D: -; size: -; V: TRBV10-2; DNA: TGCGCCAGCAGTGAGCCCCCGGGCCTGAAGAACAATGAGCAGTTCTTC; CDR3: CASSEPPGLKNNEQFF
J: TRBJ2-6; D: -; size: -; V: TRBV28; DNA: TGTGCCAGCAGTTTAGCGGGAAAGGGTGGGGCCAACGTCCTGACTTTC; CDR3: CASSLAGKGGANVLTF
J: TRBJ2-1; D: -; size: -; V: TRBV24-1; DNA: TGTGCCACCAGTGACGGAGCCTACAATGAGCAGTTCTTC; CDR3: CATSDGAYNEQFF
J: TRBJ2-7; D: -; size: once; V: TRBV30; DNA: TGTGCCTGGAGTGGCTCCTACGAGCAGTACTTC; CDR3: CAWSGSYEQYF
J: TRBJ1-5; D: -; size: -; V: TRBV21-1; DNA: TGTGCCAGCAGCAAAAATGGGGGTAATGAGGACAGGGAGAGCAATCAGCCCCAGCATTTT; CDR3: CASSKNGGNEDRESNQPQHF
J: TRBJ2-1; D: TRBD2; size: -; V: TRBV15; DNA: TGTGCCACCAGCAGAGACACTAGCGTCGGGGCCTACAATGAGCAGTTCTTC; CDR3: CATSRDTSVGAYNEQFF
J: TRBJ2-2; D: TRBD1; size: -; V: TRBV24-1; DNA: TGTGCCACCGGGGGACAGCACACCGGGGAGCTGTTTTTT; CDR3: CATGGQHTGELFF
J: TRBJ1-4; D: -; size: -; V: TRBV28; DNA: TGTGCCAGCACACCCGGGTGGGCAACTAATGAAAAACTGTTTTTT; CDR3: CASTPGWATNEKLFF
J: TRBJ2-5; D: -; size: -; V: TRBV5-1; DNA: TGCGCCGGCAGCTTGGAGGCAGGCCGGGAGACCCAGTACTTC; CDR3: CAGSLEAGRETQYF
J: TRBJ2-7; D: -; size: -; V: TRBV24-1; DNA: TGTGCCACCAGTGAGATGGGATCGTACAAGCAGTACTTC; CDR3: CATSEMGSYKQYF
J: TRBJ2-1; D: TRBD2; size: -; V: TRBV3-1; DNA: TGTGCCAGCAGCCATAGGCTAGCGGGAGGGCCGGGAGGTGAGCAGTTCTTC; CDR3: CASSHRLAGGPGGEQFF
J: TRBJ2-5; D: TRBD1; size: -; V: TRBV24-1; DNA: TGTGCCACCAGTGCAGGGACAGGGGGCGCCCTGATGGGAGAGACCCAGTACTTC; CDR3: CATSAGTGGALMGETQYF
J: TRBJ1-4; D: TRBD1; size: -; V: TRBV7-2; DNA: TGTGCCAGCAGCCCTCAGACAGGGGCGGAGGAAAAACTGTTTTTT; CDR3: CASSPQTGAEEKLFF
J: TRBJ2-7; D: -; size: few; V: TRBV29-1; DNA: TGCAGCGCGGTATCGAGCTACGAGCAGTACTTC; CDR3: CSAVSSYEQYF
J: TRBJ2-3; D: -; size: -; V: TRBV2; DNA: TGTGCCAGCAGTGTGGGTCCCCCCGCGGGTGGAGATACGCAGTATTTT; CDR3: CASSVGPPAGGDTQYF
J: TRBJ1-2; D: -; size: -; V: TRBV6-1; DNA: TGTGCCAGCAGTGAAGCCCCGGGTAACTATGGCTACACCTTC; CDR3: CASSEAPGNYGYTF
J: TRBJ2-5; D: -; size: -; V: TRBV24-1; DNA: TGTGCCACCAGTAGGGGGGGAGGCCAAGAGACCCAGTACTTC; CDR3: CATSRGGGQETQYF
J: TRBJ1-4; D: -; size: -; V: TRBV5-1; DNA: TGCGCCAGCTGCCCCGGACTGAGACCGACTAATGAAAAACTGTTTTTT; CDR3: CASCPGLRPTNEKLFF
J: TRBJ2-7; D: -; size: -; V: TRBV7-3; DNA: TGTGCCAGCAGCCCCTCCAGAGGACCGCCCTACGAGCAGTACTTC; CDR3: CASSPSRGPPYEQYF
J: TRBJ1-5; D: -; size: -; V: TRBV12-3/TRBV12-4; DNA: TGTGCCAGCAGTTTGGGGGAAGACGGGGGTTATAATCAGCCCCAGCATTTT; CDR3: CASSLGEDGGYNQPQHF
J: TRBJ2-1; D: -; size: -; V: TRBV28; DNA: TGTGCCAGCATCCTGCCGGGCGGGCCCTACAATGAGCAGTTCTTC; CDR3: CASILPGGPYNEQFF
J: TRBJ2-1; D: TRBD2; size: many; V: TRBV5-1; DNA: TGCGCCAGCAGCTCCGGGACTAGCGGATACAATGAGCAGTTCTTC; CDR3: CASSSGTSGYNEQFF
J: TRBJ2-7; D: TRBD2; size: -; V: TRBV6-5; DNA: TGTGCCAGCAAGAGACTAGCGTCCCACGAGCAGTACTTC; CDR3: CASKRLASHEQYF
J: TRBJ2-3; D: TRBD2; size: -; V: TRBV2; DNA: TGTGCCAGCGGCGCTAGCGGGACTAGCACAGATACGCAGTATTTT; CDR3: CASGASGTSTDTQYF
J: TRBJ2-7; D: TRBD2; size: few; V: TRBV5-1; DNA: TGCGCCAGCAGCCCGGCGGCTAGCGGGATAAACGAGCAGTACTTC; CDR3: CASSPAASGINEQYF
J: TRBJ1-2; D: -; size: -; V: TRBV5-6; DNA: TGTGCCAGCAGCTCAGTGGACAGCATCTACGACCATGGCTACACCTTC; CDR3: CASSSVDSIYDHGYTF
J: TRBJ2-1; D: -; size: -; V: TRBV21-1; DNA: TGTGCCAGCCCTTCGACAGGGAGGTTTTCCAATGAGCAGTTCTTC; CDR3: CASPSTGRFSNEQFF
J: TRBJ2-5; D: -; size: once; V: TRBV27; DNA: TGTGCCAGCGGTAGAAGGGTCCAAGAGACCCAGTACTTC; CDR3: CASGRRVQETQYF
J: TRBJ2-4; D: TRBD2; size: -; V: TRBV3-1; DNA: TGTGCCAGCAGCCAAGATCTTGCGGGGGTCGCGACCAAAAACATTCAGTACTTC; CDR3: CASSQDLAGVATKNIQYF
J: TRBJ2-5; D: TRBD2; size: once; V: TRBV27; DNA: TGTGCCAGCAGTTCCCCCGGGAGGGCGGAGGAGACCCAGTACTTC; CDR3: CASSSPGRAEETQYF
J: TRBJ2-3; D: -; size: few; V: TRBV4-2; DNA: TGTGCCAGCAGCCAAGACTCGGACAGTGGGCCAGATACGCAGTATTTT; CDR3: CASSQDSDSGPDTQYF
J: TRBJ2-7; D: -; size: -; V: TRBV28; DNA: TGTGCCAGCAGACCCACAGGAGGGGGCTCCTACGAGCAGTACTTC; CDR3: CASRPTGGGSYEQYF
J: TRBJ1-1; D: -; size: few; V: TRBV28; DNA: TGTGCCAGCAGTCCCCTACTCGCCGTAGCTTTCTTT; CDR3: CASSPLLAVAFF
J: TRBJ2-3; D: TRBD2; size: few; V: TRBV2; DNA: TGTGCCAGCAGTGAATTGATGTCTAGCGGGAGTATGTTATGGGATACGCAGTATTTT; CDR3: CASSELMSSGSMLWDTQYF
J: TRBJ2-3; D: -; size: -; V: TRBV5-1; DNA: TGCGCCAGCAGCGCCACTCCCCCCACGAATACGCAGTATTTT; CDR3: CASSATPPTNTQYF
J: TRBJ2-3; D: -; size: -; V: TRBV5-1; DNA: TGCGCCAGCAGCTCCCTTGAGACTTCCGGGCACAGAGACGCGTATTTT; CDR3: CASSSLETSGHRDAYF
J: TRBJ2-5; D: -; size: once; V: TRBV6-2/TRBV6-3; DNA: TGTGCCAGCAGCTCAGACTACAATGAGCAGTACTTC; CDR3: CASSSDYNEQYF
J: TRBJ1-5; D: TRBD1; size: -; V: TRBV27; DNA: TGTGCCAGCAGTTTTCGGACAGGGGGCGCCGGCAATCAGCCCCAGCATTTT; CDR3: CASSFRTGGAGNQPQHF
J: TRBJ2-3; D: TRBD2; size: -; V: TRBV28; DNA: TGTGCCGGCAGTTTCCCCCTCCTTCCGGGACTAGGGGGAACAGATACGCAGTATTTT; CDR3: CAGSFPLLPGLGGTDTQYF
J: TRBJ2-7; D: TRBD1; size: few; V: TRBV7-6; DNA: TGTGCCAGCGCGCCCTGGAAGGGGGCGGTCGAGCAGTACTTC; CDR3: CASAPWKGAVEQYF
J: TRBJ2-5; D: -; size: few; V: TRBV6-5; DNA: TGTGCCAGCAGGTTCGAGGGCCGGGGTGAGCAGTACTTC; CDR3: CASRFEGRGEQYF
J: TRBJ2-5; D: -; size: -; V: TRBV29-1; DNA: TGCAGCGTTGAAAAACAGCAAGAGACCCAGTACTTC; CDR3: CSVEKQQETQYF
J: TRBJ2-1; D: -; size: -; V: TRBV20-1; DNA: TGCAGTGCGCCAACCCTCCTCGGGAGTGGGAATGAGCAGTTCTTC; CDR3: CSAPTLLGSGNEQFF
J: TRBJ1-2; D: -; size: once; V: TRBV7-9; DNA: TGTGCCAGCACCCTGGTAGAGGGGATGCAGGGCTATGGCTACACCTTC; CDR3: CASTLVEGMQGYGYTF
J: TRBJ2-7; D: -; size: -; V: TRBV14; DNA: TGTGCCAGCAGCCAAGCCGACTACGAGCAGTACTTC; CDR3: CASSQADYEQYF
J: TRBJ1-1; D: -; size: few; V: TRBV29-1; DNA: TGCAGCGTACGTCAGGTGTTGAACACTGAAGCTTTCTTT; CDR3: CSVRQVLNTEAFF
J: TRBJ1-2; D: -; size: -; V: TRBV12-3/TRBV12-4; DNA: TGTGCCAGCAGTTTGGGGGACCGAGATTACTATGGCTACACCTTC; CDR3: CASSLGDRDYYGYTF
J: TRBJ2-2; D: -; size: -; V: TRBV5-5; DNA: TGTGCCAGCAGGCAAAACAGGGCATCGAACACCGGGGAGCTGTTTTTT; CDR3: CASRQNRASNTGELFF